The source of this TCR beta chain is a study of shared clonotypes between healthy human individuals. Study-wide context: The study drew on two women and three men aged 18 to 49 as donors. Per donor, three plates held CD4 naive cells, three held CD4 memory, two held CD8 naive and one held CD8 memory.

Overall study results and limits: Sharing across four donors was seen in 5% to 5.5% of naive CD4 clonotypes.

The method was immunoSEQ multiplex PCR; TCRdb's version includes in-frame clones alone and lacks a portion of them. Of about 670,000 clones detected, 72% appear once; the ten largest clones hold 1.8%. CDR1 is MGHRA and CDR2 is YSYEKL in the germline V gene. The CDR3 loop spans 13 amino acids. V lost 4 bases, J lost 6 bases, and 13 bases lay in between. On this clone itself: Its antigen is not identified.

V gene TRBV4-1 combines with J gene TRBJ2-7; maybe TRBD1 (6 bases). This receptor was taken from a woman aged 25 to 39 in good health. What was sequenced was memory CD4+ T cells sorted from blood. Subset: CD45RA-negative fraction. In DNA, the CDR3 is TGCGCCAGCAGCCTGAGGACAGTTAGCGAGCAGTACTTC. It translates to CASSLRTVSEQYF.